The sequence of this T cell receptor (beta chain) was determined in a study of cytomegalovirus exposure and HLA in healthy donors. The study ran its PCR with 60 Vbeta and 13 Jbeta primers. Assay used: immunoSEQ multiplex PCR; TCRdb lists only in-frame clones, some missing. The table lists approximately 96,000 clones, around 74% of them singletons. The sequenced sample consisted of PBMCs. This TCR was recovered from a male donor in good health and CMV-seronegative.

In DNA, the CDR3 is TGTGCCACCAGCAACCTCAGGGTTCCCTACGAGCAGTACTTC. It yields the protein CATSNLRVPYEQYF. This sequence joins TRBV15 and TRBJ2-7; D may be TRBD1 (5 bases). Germline CDR1 LNHNV, CDR2 YYDKDF (reference sequence). Trimming cost V 4 bases and J 2 bases, with 12 bases left between them. The CDR3 spans 14 residues. Using reference TRBV15 and TRBJ2-7 for the parts outside the CDR3, the full variable domain is DAMVIQNPRYQVTQFGKPVTLSCSQTLNHNVMYWYQQKSSQAPKLLFHYYDKDFNNEADTPDNFQSRRPNTSFCFLDIRSPGLGDTAMYLCATSNLRVPYEQYFGPGTRLTVT.